One and the same sample provided the 11 T cell receptor beta chains below, sequenced in a study of cytomegalovirus exposure and HLA in healthy donors. The PCR had 60 Vbeta and 13 Jbeta primers. Using immunoSEQ multiplex PCR, the repertoire was profiled, and TCRdb retains in-frame clones only, with some absent. The sample holds about 120,000 clones, roughly 78% seen once. What was sequenced was PBMCs. Receptors originate from a woman aged 40 to 50 in good health and CMV-seronegative.

The chain links TRBV27 to TRBJ2-5; D possibly corresponds to TRBD1 (5 bases). The J call may be in error: the DNA end matches TRBJ2-7 better. Germline V gene data show CDR1 as MNHEY and CDR2 as SMNVEV (reference sequence). The CDR3 length is 15 residues. CDR3 DNA: TGTGCCAGCAGTTTGTCTGGGGCTAACCTTTACGAGCAGTACTTC. It is translated as CASSLSGANLYEQYF.

This clone turned up a few times. The gene calls are TRBV5-4 and TRBJ2-4; D might be TRBD2 (6 bases). The CDR3 extends over 16 amino acids. The ends were cut back, 3 bases at V and 5 bases at J, with 18 bases in the middle. From germline, CDR1 is SGHNT and CDR2 YYREEE (reference sequence). CDR3 DNA sequence: TGTGCCAGCAGCTCGGAGGGAGAGGGGACGGAAAACATTCAGTACTTC. It specifies CASSSEGEGTENIQYF. The variable domain in full, with the rest retrieved from reference TRBV5-4 and TRBJ2-4, is ETGVTQSPTHLIKTRGQQVTLRCSSQSGHNTVSWYQQALGQGPQFIFQYYREEENGRGNFPPRFSGLQFPNYSSELNVNALELDDSALYLCASSSEGEGTENIQYFGAGTRLSVL.

This clone appeared once. This chain uses TRBV5-1 with TRBJ2-1, with unresolved D. The germline V gene encodes CDR1 SGHRS and CDR2 YFSETQ. Trimming removed 1 base at V and 6 bases at J, with 11 bases between. This CDR3 is built from 14 residues. The CDR3 spells CASSLFQASNEQFF. In DNA form, the CDR3 reads TGCGCCAGCAGCTTGTTTCAGGCGTCCAATGAGCAGTTCTTC.

The rearrangement uses TRBV10-1 and TRBJ2-1; 7 bases are a match to TRBD2. CDR3 length: 13 amino acids. CDR1 is WNHNN and CDR2 is SYGVQD in the germline V gene (reference sequence). V gave up 10 bases and J gave up 10 bases; unmatched junction bases: 13. Here the CDR3 DNA reads TGCGCCACGGGGGGAATCAGTCTGGGGGAGCAGTTCTTC. Translated: CATGGISLGEQFF.

The rearrangement joins TRBV11-2 to TRBJ2-1, with D uncertain. Trimming took 0 bases from V and 9 from J, leaving 15 bases between them. This CDR3 contains 15 residues. Germline V gives CDR1 SGHAT, CDR2 FQNNGV. The CDR3 spells CASSLDPGSSSEQFF. For the CDR3, the DNA is TGTGCCAGCAGCTTAGACCCGGGTTCTTCCAGTGAGCAGTTCTTC.

On this clone: The junction departs from germline at one end; a sequencing error may be responsible. The chain combines TRBV5-1 with TRBJ2-6, with 9 bases fitting TRBD1. The germline V gene encodes CDR1 SGHRS and CDR2 YFSETQ. The CDR3 has 18 amino acids. In DNA form, the CDR3 reads TGCGCCAGCAGCTTACAGGGGGCAAAGGGGGCTGGGGCCAACGGCCTGACTTTC. This translates into CASSLQGAKGAGANGLTF.

This clone was counted only a few times. V is TRBV6-1 and J is TRBJ2-3, with 7 bases aligning to TRBD1. V lost 4 bases and J lost 7; bases outside the gene matches: 8. The germline V gene has CDR1 MNHNS and CDR2 SASEGT. The CDR3 totals 14 residues. DNA of the CDR3: TGTGCCAGCAGTGTGGGACAGTCAACGAATACGCAGTATTTT. It codes for CASSVGQSTNTQYF.

A few counts support this clone. The gene calls are TRBV2 and TRBJ2-2; 8 nucleotides match TRBD2. The junction had 3 bases not matched to a gene; V was cut back by 5 bases and J by 1 base. Germline loops: CDR1 SNHLY, CDR2 FYNNEI. CDR3 length: 15 amino acids. CDR3 sequence (DNA): TGTGCCAGCAGTAGACTAGCGCTGAACACCGGGGAGCTGTTTTTT. Translating gives CASSRLALNTGELFF. Using reference TRBV2 and TRBJ2-2 for the parts outside the CDR3, the full variable domain is EPEVTQTPSHQVTQMGQEVILRCVPISNHLYFYWYRQILGQKVEFLVSFYNNEISEKSEIFDDQFSVERPDGSNFTLKIRSTKLEDSAMYFCASSRLALNTGELFFGEGSRLTVL.

The V and J genes are TRBV6-5 and TRBJ2-1; D unclear. Deletions cut 6 bases from V and 8 bases from J, with 14 bases between. The CDR3 is 13 residues long. Per the germline V gene, CDR1 is MNHEY and CDR2 is SVGAGI. In DNA form, the CDR3 reads TGTGCCAGCAGGGCTGACATGAATGATGAGCAGTTCTTC. It encodes CASRADMNDEQFF.

CDR3 loop: CASSYLGTGLHEAFF. The DNA for the CDR3 is TGTGCCAGCAGTTACTTAGGGACAGGGCTACACGAAGCTTTCTTT. J is TRBJ1-1 and V is TRBV6-6; 9 bases are a match to TRBD1. This CDR3 is 15 amino acids long. The J segment lost 8 bases and the V segment lost 1 base, leaving 8 bases of the junction unmatched. Germline V gene data show CDR1 as MNHNY and CDR2 as SVGAGI (reference sequence).

This clone was detected only a few times. V is TRBV4-3 and J is TRBJ1-2; D may be TRBD1 (6 bases). The CDR3 is 16 residues long. Germline CDR1 LGHNA, CDR2 YSLEER. V lost 3 bases and J 1 base, leaving 15 bases between the germline ends. The CDR3 protein is CASSQRGTVINYGYTF. Written as DNA, the CDR3 is TGCGCCAGCAGCCAGAGGGGGACGGTGATTAACTATGGCTACACCTTC.